Described below is a single T cell receptor beta chain sequence and its context. There is no known antigen for this receptor. Within one base of it there is no much larger clone, and no base qualities were kept. For this chain, trimming is 4 bases at the V end and 6 bases at the J end, and the number of junction bases without a gene match is 8. The CDR3 measures 14 amino acids from cysteine to phenylalanine. CDR3 DNA is the only sequence kept; it has 42 bases, read in frame from the first base. In the germline V gene, CDR1 corresponds to MGHRA and CDR2 to YSYEKL. The cohort was made up of around 720 healthy bone marrow donors. Cohort members were all nominally healthy when sampled, although unrecorded immune exposures were likely present. The donor tested CMV seronegative, placing the donor among the 350 to 400 seronegative members of the cohort. A peripheral blood sample was provided by each donor, and peripheral blood mononuclear cells were used for TCR beta sequencing. Genomic DNA extraction from the blood cell samples was performed with the Qiagen DNeasy Blood Extraction Kit.

This specimen comes from a study of cytomegalovirus exposure and HLA in healthy donors (dated by TCRdb to the late 2010s). Notes on the research overall: An earlier analysis of approximately 640 of the donors reported about 250 Gb of sequence data and roughly 110 million unique TCR beta sequences from 150 million to 200 million T cells. The study aimed to test whether signatures of past pathogen exposure could be identified by cataloging public T cell receptors. HLA typing covered class I and class II loci at four-digit resolution. Rather than using new phenotypic data, the later analysis identified candidate immune exposures from TCR beta sequences and from how often those sequences occurred across donors. Donor age, sex, ethnicity and CMV serostatus were collected together with the repertoire data. The study profiled the T cell repertoires of hundreds of subjects by immunosequencing and related them to cytomegalovirus serostatus. In a later genetic analysis, genome-wide SNP genotypes for about 55% of the roughly 670 donors were used, and that subset was treated as a discovery cohort. Approximately 300 gigabases of sequencing data and 80 million or so unique TCR sequences were included in an early release covering over 600 HLA-typed donors. In an earlier analysis of 500 to 650 of the donors, high-throughput TCR beta sequencing was used to judge whether each TCR beta V gene segment behaved as functional or pseudogenic. Of the roughly 390 genotyped donors, over 70% fell in the genetic ancestry cluster associated with self-reported Caucasian donors. To predict cytomegalovirus infection status, the study combined high-throughput TCR immunosequencing, statistical association of individual TCRs with disease status, and machine learning. On average, roughly 200,000 unique TCR beta nucleotide sequences were sequenced per donor among some 430 genotyped donors of the cohort, with roughly 19% of those sequences being non-productive. Along with the approximately 620-subject first cohort, a separate validation cohort of over 90 different subjects was used. In a later analysis, previously published TCR beta repertoires from several hundred donors were re-analyzed and high-resolution HLA genotyping was added so that TCR occurrence patterns could be studied. Every repertoire in the discovery cohort had been generated on one and the same sequencing platform. Because of strong linkage in the cohort, four to six DR-DQ haplotypes were treated as single units for association and clustering. The number of donors typed differed by locus, with about 620-630 for A, B, C, DRB1 and DQB1, more than 500 for DQA1, 600 to 610 for DPA1, and over 400 for DPB1. The research as a whole found: Specific HLA alleles were associated with 15,000 to 20,000 TCR beta sequences at a false discovery rate of 0.05 in a later analysis. HLA typing was unavailable for some donors at each locus, so association tests used only the typed subset. Across donors, most TCR sequences were observed very rarely, whereas some public TCRs were present in many individuals. In vitro tests confirmed that three of the cytomegalovirus-associated TCR beta chains recognize cytomegalovirus antigens. Immune exposure information for the cohort was limited to CMV serostatus. Sequencing depth was assumed to be roughly uniform across donors in the presence/absence analyses, though that assumption may not hold. When HLA alleles, especially DR and DQ, strongly co-occurred, attributing TCR associations to individual alleles was difficult. In a later analysis, TCR association rates were found to vary across HLA loci, with the most associated TCRs seen for DRB1 alleles and the fewest for HLA-C alleles. A further reported finding was that TCR beta sequences accurately predicted the HLA-A and HLA-B alleles for most subjects in the first cohort. In a later analysis, HLA-associated TCR beta chains were found to be more clonally expanded and to have lower generation probabilities than equally common non-associated chains. Linkage disequilibrium might explain the correlated functional status among segregating V segments, but an unknown experimental factor could not be excluded. An association between a missense DCLRE1C variant and V-gene and J-gene trimming of TCR beta chains was found in a later genetic analysis and replicated in an independent cohort. The sequencing pipeline was judged likely to have produced a cluster of highly shared sequence variants as a technical artifact. According to a later genetic analysis, donors in an Asian-associated ancestry cluster had fewer N-insertions in productive TCRs than the roughly 670-donor mean. Because the 87-base-pair reads could not distinguish some IMGT-functional V segments, including TRBV6-2 and TRBV6-3, those segments were excluded. In this cohort, only TCR beta chains were sequenced, and detectable features were limited by the absence of alpha or paired-chain data. In a later analysis, several top co-occurrence clusters were reported to appear linked to parvovirus B19, influenza, CMV and Epstein-Barr virus. Broadly in line with IMGT annotations, most TCR beta V segments showed up in productive rearrangements about 87% or about 30% of the time in an earlier analysis of around 550 of the donors. The study gave a list of under 200 TCR beta chains associated with cytomegalovirus. The authors suggested that the approach could potentially be generalized to other disease states and immunological phenotypes. In both the original and validation cohorts, the classifier was reported to diagnose cytomegalovirus status with high specificity and sensitivity. A later analysis found that most CMV-associated TCR beta chains appeared HLA-restricted, with HLA associations seemingly driven largely by CMV exposure. Approximately 18 rarely observed V segments, including chromosome 9 orphons, were excluded from the earlier analysis of about 600 of the donors because counts were too low.

The library was obtained by the immunoSEQ multiplex PCR assay. The multiplex PCR relied on a mix of 60 forward primers for TCR Vbeta segments and 13 reverse primers for TCR Jbeta segments. A multiplex PCR assay on genomic DNA amplified the CDR3 region of rearranged TCR beta genes. The amplified TCR beta libraries were sequenced on the Illumina HiSeq System as 87-base-pair reads. The published analysis was carried out like this. Across the 600 to 700 repertoires, a later analysis counted some 80 million unique TCR beta chains, around 11 million of which were shared by at least two donors. Raw reads were error-corrected and collapsed into unique sequences with a nearest-neighbor algorithm that merged closely related sequences to remove PCR and sequencing errors. To assign V, D and J gene segments, CDR3 sequences were aligned to IMGT reference sequences. For a sequence to be retained, a match of at least six nucleotides was required to both a V gene segment and a J gene segment. Rearrangements were classified as productive when the CDR3 lacked stop codons and remained in frame with V and J, and all other rearrangements were classified as non-productive. CDR3 was defined by IMGT convention, running from the second conserved V-encoded cysteine to the conserved J-encoded phenylalanine. The earlier analysis of some 600 of the donors excluded sequences that lacked an unambiguous match to a single V gene segment. In an earlier analysis of 450 to 700 of the donors, V segments were called functional above 56.7% productive rearrangements and were called segregating when the between-donor standard deviation exceeded 5%. A statistical classification framework was built to diagnose cytomegalovirus status from the catalog of TCR beta chain sequences. A later analysis assigned V and J genes by comparing TCR nucleotide sequences with IMGT/GENE-DB human TR gene sequences. A later analysis assigned CDR3 sequences and most-parsimonious VDJ recombination scenarios with the TCRdist pipeline. In a later analysis, each TCR beta chain was defined by its CDR3 amino acid sequence together with its V-gene family, and reads without a unique V-gene family were excluded. To address suspected cross-contamination and a sequencing artifact, a later analysis removed roughly 580 highly shared, low-generation-probability nucleotide sequences. In a later analysis, a clonal expansion index was calculated for each public chain from normalized within-repertoire ranks of inferred template counts. Generation probabilities in a later analysis came from a VDJ recombination model fitted to out-of-frame rearrangements, and those results were checked against IGoR. In a later analysis, hypergeometric tests were used to score TCR-TCR, TCR-HLA and TCR-CMV co-occurrence, with a repertoire-size bias correction applied to TCR pairs. A later analysis estimated false discovery rates by permuting HLA or CMV assignments 20 times. A later analysis grouped co-occurring TCRs with DBSCAN, adding TCRdist sequence similarity when clustering within HLA-allele-positive subsets. For co-occurrence clustering, repertoires with fewer than 30,000 or more than 120,000 public chains were excluded, along with a handful of repertoires with anomalous nucleotide sharing. In its TCRdb copy, this immuneACCESS table keeps in-frame sequences only and misses some clones. Where compared with another copy, unresolved V genes explain less than half of these, and the others have no known cause. V, J and clone size derive from that table, while D and trimming were established from the DNA sequence. In all, the sample holds approximately 150,000 clones, and 75% of those were seen once. The ten largest clones take up 4.9% of the sample.

This TCR came from a male donor in good health and CMV-seronegative. This chain is built from TRBV4-1 and TRBJ1-1, and 7 junction bases match TRBD1. The sequenced material came from PBMCs. The nucleotides read TGCGCCAGCAGCCTATCGGACAGGTCGGCTGAAGCTTTCTTT. The encoded protein is CASSLSDRSAEAFF.